This TCR beta chain was recovered during a study of vaccination and CD4 T cells after COVID-19. Sequence data for DNA of cultured CD4+ T cells were generated by the Oncomine TCR Beta short-read assay. TCRdb redid the calling of the PCR reads with MiXCR, one entry per CDR3 protein. The sample lists about 11,000 distinct CDR3 sequences, about 50% occurring once. Treatment of the sample: approximately nine-day PBMC culture with coronavirus spike peptide pools or control peptides (ViraFEST assay). Per the germline V gene, CDR1 is ENHRY and CDR2 is SYGVKD. This CDR3 has 13 residues. The V gene lost 2 bases and the J gene lost 0 bases, with 4 bases spanning the gap. Comments on this clonotype: Its antigen remains unidentified.

The TCR sequence derives from a human donor who had recovered from COVID-19. V and J are TRBV10-3 and TRBJ1-1, with D hard to call. The sample was CD4+ T cells from blood, cultured in vitro. The CDR3 here is CAISETVNTEAFF. CDR3 in DNA: TGTGCCATCAGTGAGACAGTGAACACTGAAGCTTTCTTT.